This T cell receptor (beta chain) derives from a study of T-cell memory formation after mild COVID-19. Findings and caveats of the study: Day 37-peaking second-wave clones had unconfirmed SARS-CoV-2 specificity.

CDR1 and CDR2 from the germline V gene are KGHSH and LQKENI. V lost 4 bases, J lost 1 base, and 13 bases lay in between. CDR3 length: 15 residues. TCRdb reprocessed the 5' RACE reads with MiXCR, giving one entry per CDR3 protein. The data contain roughly 240,000 distinct CDR3 sequences, 15% to 19% of them singletons. About this clonotype: No antigen is known for it.

Sequenced material: PBMCs or a T cell subset sorted from them (not recorded which). The TCR sequence derives from an adult woman who had mild COVID-19 (a few samples of this study predate the infection). Cell type and time point are not known. The chain couples TRBV18 to TRBJ1-1; D call uncertain. The CDR3 reads CASSQAPTGNTEAFF. The CDR3 DNA sequence: TGTGCCAGCTCACAGGCTCCCACGGGGAACACTGAAGCTTTCTTT.